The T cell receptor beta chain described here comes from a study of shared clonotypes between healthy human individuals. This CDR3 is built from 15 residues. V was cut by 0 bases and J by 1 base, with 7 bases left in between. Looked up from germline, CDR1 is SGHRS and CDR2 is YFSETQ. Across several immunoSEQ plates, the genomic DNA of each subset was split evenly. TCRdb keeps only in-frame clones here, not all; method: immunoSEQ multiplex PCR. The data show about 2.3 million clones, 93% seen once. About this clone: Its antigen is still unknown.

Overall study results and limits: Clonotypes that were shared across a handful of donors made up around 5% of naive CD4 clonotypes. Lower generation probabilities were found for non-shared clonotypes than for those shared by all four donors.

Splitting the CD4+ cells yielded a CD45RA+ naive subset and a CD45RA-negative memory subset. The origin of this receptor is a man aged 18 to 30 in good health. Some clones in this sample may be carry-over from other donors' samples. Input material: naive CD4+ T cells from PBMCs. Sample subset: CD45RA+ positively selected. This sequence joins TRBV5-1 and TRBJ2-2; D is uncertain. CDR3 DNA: TGCGCCAGCAGCTTGGAGAGCTGGAACACCGGGGAGCTGTTTTTT. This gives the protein CASSLESWNTGELFF.